This is a list of T cell receptor beta chains from one sample in a study of OX40 agonist ivuxolimab in advanced cancers. Clones were sequenced by immunoSEQ multiplex PCR, and TCRdb holds only the in-frame ones, with some missing. The top ten hold around 2.9% of the sample, which has tens of thousands of clones, roughly 87% seen once. The source was CD4+ or CD8+ T cells sorted from blood, collected in a trial of the OX40 agonist ivuxolimab. Receptors were obtained from an adult with an advanced solid tumor such as melanoma, head and neck, liver or kidney cancer. The CDR3 runs from the conserved cysteine through the conserved F or W. D genes are given only for firm matches. Only part of the rows carry a size: once, few, many, or a class if the clone is expanded.

v_gene	d_gene	j_gene	abundance	CDR3aa	CDR3nt
TRBV7-6	TRBD1	TRBJ1-4	.	CASSEQGRVEKLFF	TGTGCCAGCAGCGAACAGGGGCGGGTTGAAAAACTGTTTTTT
TRBV29-1	TRBD1	TRBJ1-1	.	CSVDRGPRGTEAFF	TGCAGCGTTGATAGGGGGCCTCGTGGCACTGAAGCTTTCTTT
TRBV4-2	.	TRBJ1-2	.	CASSLYSNYGYTF	TGTGCCAGCAGCTTATACAGCAACTATGGCTACACCTTC
TRBV12-5	.	TRBJ2-7	once	CASGLGQVEQYF	TGTGCTAGTGGTTTGGGACAGGTCGAGCAGTACTTC
TRBV6-6	TRBD1	TRBJ2-7	.	CASSSGQGYEQYF	TGTGCCAGCAGTTCGGGACAGGGGTACGAGCAGTACTTC
TRBV7-3	TRBD2	TRBJ2-1	.	CASSIGTSGNNEQFF	TGTGCCAGCAGCATCGGGACTAGCGGAAACAATGAGCAGTTCTTC
TRBV7-6	TRBD1	TRBJ2-2	once	CASSRQGRTNTGELFF	TGTGCCAGCAGCAGACAGGGGCGAACGAACACCGGGGAGCTGTTTTTT
TRBV6-1	.	TRBJ2-2	.	CASSHTGELFF	TGTGCCAGCAGTCATACCGGGGAGCTGTTTTTT
TRBV14	.	TRBJ1-2	.	CASSGGATYGYTF	TGTGCCAGCAGCGGCGGGGCGACATATGGCTACACCTTC
TRBV4-3	TRBD1	TRBJ1-1	.	CASSRDRGNTEAFF	TGCGCCAGCAGCCGCGACAGGGGAAATACTGAAGCTTTCTTT
TRBV30	TRBD1	TRBJ2-1	.	CAWGRQGARNEQFF	TGTGCCTGGGGAAGACAGGGGGCGCGAAATGAGCAGTTCTTC
TRBV5-1	TRBD2	TRBJ2-5	once	CASGRGTTSQYQETQYF	TGCGCCAGCGGGCGAGGGACGACTAGCCAGTACCAAGAGACCCAGTACTTC
TRBV14	.	TRBJ2-5	few	CASSQWRKETQYF	TGTGCCAGCAGCCAATGGAGAAAAGAGACCCAGTACTTC
TRBV28	.	TRBJ2-5	.	CASSPNSLGQGETQYF	TGTGCCAGCAGCCCTAATTCCCTCGGGCAGGGTGAGACCCAGTACTTC
TRBV19	TRBD1	TRBJ1-5	few	CASSDDRGLQPQHF	TGTGCCAGTAGTGATGACAGGGGGCTTCAGCCCCAGCATTTT
TRBV28	.	TRBJ2-7	.	CASSPTDRSSYEQYF	TGTGCCAGCAGTCCAACCGACAGGAGCTCCTACGAGCAGTACTTC
TRBV11-2	TRBD2	TRBJ2-7	.	CASNQPEGLAGSYEQYF	TGTGCCAGCAACCAACCCGAGGGACTAGCCGGATCCTACGAGCAGTACTTC
TRBV7-2	.	TRBJ2-7	.	CASSPRAHGFYEQYF	TGTGCCAGCAGCCCGCGGGCGCACGGGTTCTACGAGCAGTACTTC
TRBV28	.	TRBJ1-4	.	CASSLNGRFNEKLFF	TGTGCCAGCAGTTTAAATGGGCGTTTTAATGAAAAACTGTTTTTT
TRBV15	TRBD1	TRBJ1-3	.	CATSTRQGSGNTIYF	TGTGCCACCAGCACCCGACAGGGGTCGGGAAACACCATATATTTT
TRBV30	.	TRBJ1-1	.	CALRAGNTEAFF	TGTGCCCTACGGGCAGGGAACACTGAAGCTTTCTTT
TRBV6-6	.	TRBJ1-4	.	CASNRRNEKLFF	TGTGCCAGCAATAGGAGAAATGAAAAACTGTTTTTT
TRBV27	.	TRBJ2-1	few	CASSLFFLGEQFF	TGTGCCAGCAGTTTATTTTTCTTGGGAGAGCAGTTCTTC
TRBV2	.	TRBJ2-7	.	CASKSTTSLSYEQYF	TGTGCCAGCAAATCGACTACCTCGCTCTCCTACGAGCAGTACTTC
TRBV28	.	TRBJ1-2	.	CASSSPRGGASYGYTF	TGTGCCAGCAGTTCACCGCGGGGGGGCGCATCCTATGGCTACACCTTC
TRBV27	TRBD2	TRBJ2-1	.	CASSFREGNNEQFF	TGTGCCAGCAGTTTCCGGGAGGGCAACAATGAGCAGTTCTTC
TRBV7-2	.	TRBJ1-5	few	CASSLEEGWNQPQHF	TGTGCCAGCAGCTTAGAGGAGGGATGGAATCAGCCCCAGCATTTT
TRBV9	TRBD1	TRBJ2-3	once	CASTQGAGGTDTQYF	TGTGCCAGCACCCAGGGGGCAGGGGGCACAGATACGCAGTATTTT
TRBV5-1	TRBD2	TRBJ2-7	.	CASSLLDSGGSYEQYF	TGCGCCAGCAGCTTGTTGGACAGCGGGGGCTCCTACGAGCAATACTTC
TRBV7-9	TRBD2	TRBJ2-7	.	CASRSAGAMYEQYF	TGTGCCAGCAGGTCAGCGGGGGCCATGTACGAGCAGTACTTC
TRBV23-1	.	TRBJ1-1	.	CASSQEWGGNTEAFF	TGCGCCAGCAGCCAAGAGTGGGGGGGGAACACTGAAGCTTTCTTT
TRBV25-1	.	TRBJ2-7	.	CASSPKAWLEQYF	TGTGCCAGCAGCCCCAAGGCGTGGTTAGAGCAGTACTTC
TRBV4-2	.	TRBJ1-2	few	CASSQAWGGDGGYTF	TGTGCCAGCAGCCAGGCCTGGGGGGGAGACGGTGGCTACACCTTC
TRBV27	.	TRBJ1-2	.	CASSTRRGTGYTF	TGTGCCAGCAGTACCCGACGGGGAACTGGCTACACCTTC
TRBV5-1	TRBD2	TRBJ2-5	few	CASSFSSGGVKETQYF	TGCGCCAGCAGCTTTTCTAGCGGGGGAGTAAAAGAGACCCAGTACTTC
TRBV5-1	TRBD1	TRBJ1-2	.	CASSVDRERHGYTF	TGCGCCAGCAGCGTGGACAGGGAACGGCATGGCTACACCTTC
TRBV10-3	.	TRBJ2-6	once	CAISEGGSGANVLTF	TGTGCCATCAGTGAGGGGGGATCTGGGGCCAACGTCCTGACTTTC